This record looks at one T cell receptor (beta chain) sequence and its context. The ends were cut back, 6 bases at V and 5 bases at J, with 18 bases in the middle. Germline V gene sequence: CDR1 SNHLY, CDR2 FYNNEI. The CDR3 is 15 residues long. These data are taken from a study of blood T cell repertoires in COVID-19. Assay used: immunoSEQ multiplex PCR; TCRdb lists only in-frame clones, some missing. The table has approximately 97,000 clones, about 87% seen once. The sequencing input was peripheral blood. The chain links TRBV2 to TRBJ2-3, with TRBD1 as a possible D gene (6 bases). The TCR comes from a human donor in a cohort sampled during active COVID-19. The CDR3 sequence is CASSFSRGYGDTQYF. CDR3 in DNA: TGTGCCAGCAGCTTCTCCAGGGGATACGGAGATACGCAGTATTTT.